These 5 T cell receptor beta chains originate from one sample sequenced in a study of cytomegalovirus exposure and HLA in healthy donors. The PCR contained 60 Vbeta and 13 Jbeta primers. Profiled with immunoSEQ multiplex PCR; TCRdb holds only in-frame clones, not every one. Recorded here are roughly 120,000 clones; the top ten clones represent more than 3%. Specimen: PBMCs. These receptors were obtained from a man aged 25 to 40 in good health and CMV-seronegative.

The chain is built from TRBV18 and TRBJ2-2; TRBD1 matches at 8 bases. CDR1 KGHSH and CDR2 LQKENI come from the germline V gene. CDR3 length equals 16 residues. V gave up 6 bases and J gave up 3 bases; unmatched junction bases: 9. The CDR3 is CASSRRQGRDTGELFF. DNA for the CDR3: TGTGCCAGCTCGCGGCGACAGGGGCGCGACACCGGGGAGCTGTTTTTT.

The chain has TRBV5-1 and TRBJ2-7, with 8 nucleotides matching TRBD2. Germline CDR1 and CDR2: SGHRS and YFSETQ. Germline trimming cut 4 bases from V and 7 bases from J; bases unmatched to any gene: 7. This CDR3 contains 13 residues. CDR3 nucleotide sequence: TGCGCCAGCAGCGCCGGACTAGCTGAAGAGCAGTACTTC. Translated, it gives CASSAGLAEEQYF. The full variable domain, completed using reference TRBV5-1 and TRBJ2-7, is KAGVTQTPRYLIKTRGQQVTLSCSPISGHRSVSWYQQTPGQGLQFLFEYFSETQRNKGNFPGRFSGRQFSNSRSEMNVSTLELGDSALYLCASSAGLAEEQYFGPGTRLTVT.

V is TRBV4-2 and J is TRBJ2-3, with TRBD2 matching 7 bases. The CDR3 is made up of 16 amino acids. V dropped 1 base and J dropped 0; count of bases not matched to a gene: 4. Germline CDR1 and CDR2: LGHNA and YNFKEQ. The CDR3 nucleotides read TGTGCCAGCAGCCAAGGTGTTAGCGGGAGCACAGATACGCAGTATTTT. This sequence encodes CASSQGVSGSTDTQYF.

J is TRBJ2-3 and V is TRBV6-6; D gene ambiguous. The CDR3 has 15 residues. V shed 2 bases and J shed 6 bases, with 15 bases lying between them. The germline V gene encodes CDR1 MNHNY and CDR2 SVGAGI (reference sequence). The CDR3, as DNA: TGTGCCAGCAGTTACCCGACAACCCCTTGGGATACGCAGTATTTT. It codes for CASSYPTTPWDTQYF.

V and J are TRBV5-4 and TRBJ1-1; D not certain. Germline V gene data show CDR1 as SGHNT and CDR2 as YYREEE (reference sequence). Trimming cost V 0 bases and J 5 bases, with 11 bases left between them. This CDR3 spans 14 amino acids. The CDR3 reads CASSLGMERTEAFF. CDR3 DNA: TGTGCCAGCAGCTTGGGAATGGAGCGGACTGAAGCTTTCTTT.